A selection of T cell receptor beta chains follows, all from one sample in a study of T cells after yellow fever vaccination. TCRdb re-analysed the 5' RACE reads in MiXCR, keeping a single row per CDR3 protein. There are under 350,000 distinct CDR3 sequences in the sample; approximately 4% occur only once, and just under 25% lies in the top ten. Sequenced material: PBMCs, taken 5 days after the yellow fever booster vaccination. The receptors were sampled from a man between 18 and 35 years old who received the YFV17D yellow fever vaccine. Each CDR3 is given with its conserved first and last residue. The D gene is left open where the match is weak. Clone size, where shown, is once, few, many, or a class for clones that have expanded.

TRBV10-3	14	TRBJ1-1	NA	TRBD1	CAISEGAPVTEAFF	TGTGCCATCAGCGAGGGGGCGCCGGTCACTGAAGCTTTCTTT
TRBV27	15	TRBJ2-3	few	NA	CASSPMTRLLDTQYF	TGTGCCAGCAGTCCGATGACTCGCTTATTGGATACGCAGTATTTT
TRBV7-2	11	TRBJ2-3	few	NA	CASSLGTVGYF	TGTGCCAGCAGCTTGGGGACGGTCGGGTATTTT
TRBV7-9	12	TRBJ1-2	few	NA	CASRMTSHGYTF	TGTGCCAGCAGAATGACAAGTCATGGCTACACCTTC
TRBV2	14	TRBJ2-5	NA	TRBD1	CASDHRQGKETQYF	TGTGCCAGCGACCATAGACAGGGGAAGGAGACCCAGTACTTC
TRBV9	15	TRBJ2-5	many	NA	CASSRWEKAGETQYF	TGTGCCAGCAGCCGGTGGGAAAAGGCAGGAGAGACCCAGTACTTC
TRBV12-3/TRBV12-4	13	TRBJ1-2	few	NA	CASSPGESLRYTF	TGTGCCAGCAGTCCAGGGGAATCCTTACGCTACACCTTC
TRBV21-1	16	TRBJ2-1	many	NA	CASCYPWGINGNEQFF	TGTGCCAGCTGCTACCCTTGGGGGATTAATGGGAATGAGCAGTTCTTC
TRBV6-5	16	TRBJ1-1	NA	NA	CASSYAAVRGATEAFF	TGTGCCAGCAGTTACGCGGCCGTTAGGGGGGCCACTGAAGCTTTCTTT
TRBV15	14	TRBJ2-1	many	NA	CATSKGEFYNEQFF	TGTGCCACCAGCAAGGGGGAGTTCTACAATGAGCAGTTCTTC
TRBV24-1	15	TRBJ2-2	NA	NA	CATSDASPGTGELFF	TGTGCCACCAGTGATGCCTCTCCGGGGACCGGGGAGCTGTTTTTT
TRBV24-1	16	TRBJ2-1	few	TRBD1	CATSDPGGRAYNEQFF	TGTGCCACCAGTGATCCAGGGGGCCGGGCCTACAATGAGCAGTTCTTC
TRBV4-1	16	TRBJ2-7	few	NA	CASSRDPLRDWGEQYF	TGCGCCAGCAGCCGGGACCCCCTTCGCGATTGGGGCGAGCAGTACTTC
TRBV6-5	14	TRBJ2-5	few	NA	CASSYSILGRTQYF	TGTGCCAGCAGTTACTCGATTCTTGGGCGGACCCAGTACTTC
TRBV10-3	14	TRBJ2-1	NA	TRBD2	CAISEAGGRFEQFF	TGTGCCATCAGTGAGGCGGGGGGGCGTTTTGAGCAGTTCTTC
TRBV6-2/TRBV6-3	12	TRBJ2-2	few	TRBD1	CASKTGVGELFF	TGTGCCAGCAAGACAGGGGTCGGGGAGCTGTTTTTT
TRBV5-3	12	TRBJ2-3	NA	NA	CARSRRTAQSYF	TGTGCCAGAAGCAGAAGGACAGCCCAGAGCTATTTT
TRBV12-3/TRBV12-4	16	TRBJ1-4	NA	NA	CASSLAYRSTNEKLFF	TGTGCCAGCAGTTTAGCCTACAGATCAACTAATGAAAAACTGTTTTTT
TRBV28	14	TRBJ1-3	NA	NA	CASSLLVSGNTIYF	TGTGCCAGCAGTTTACTGGTCTCTGGAAACACCATATATTTT
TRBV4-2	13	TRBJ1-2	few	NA	CASSQDRWNGYTF	TGTGCCAGCAGCCAAGATCGTTGGAATGGCTACACCTTC
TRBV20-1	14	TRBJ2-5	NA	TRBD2	CSAPPLAGERTQYF	TGCAGTGCCCCTCCCCTAGCGGGGGAGCGGACCCAGTACTTC
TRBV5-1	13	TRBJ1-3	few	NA	CASRADSGNTIYF	TGCGCCAGCAGGGCGGATTCTGGAAACACCATATATTTT
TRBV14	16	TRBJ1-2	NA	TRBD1	CASSQRNRGFRYGYTF	TGTGCCAGCAGCCAGAGAAACAGGGGGTTCCGGTATGGCTACACCTTC
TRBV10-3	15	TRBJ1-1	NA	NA	CAISESGGWNTEAFF	TGTGCCATCAGTGAGTCCGGGGGCTGGAACACTGAAGCTTTCTTT